Sequencing of this TCR beta chain was carried out in a study of shared clonotypes between healthy human individuals. Whole-study findings and limits: Memory subsets generally showed smaller estimated richness than naive subsets did. With several donors compared, about 5% of naive CD4 clonotypes were shared.

Using immunoSEQ multiplex PCR, the repertoire was profiled, and TCRdb retains in-frame clones only, with some absent. The sample yields 800,000 to 950,000 clones, just over 95% seen once. With regard to this clone: The antigen remains unidentified.

Cells designated naive CD8 were CD45RO-negative and were positively selected for CCR7, with terminally differentiated effector memory CD45RA+ cells excluded. Sequences were obtained from naive CD8+ T cells sorted from blood. This TCR was sampled from a man aged 30 to 39 in good health.

CDR3 loop: CASSLRWGTHTEAFF. CDR3 nucleotides: TGTGCCAGCAGCTTGCGCTGGGGGACCCACACTGAAGCTTTCTTT. V gene TRBV5-6 combines with J gene TRBJ1-1, with D perhaps matching TRBD1 (5 bases). Germline V gene data show CDR1 as SGHDT and CDR2 as YYEEEE. Trimming left V 1 base short and J 3 bases short, with 13 bases between. The CDR3 covers 15 residues. Using reference TRBV5-6 and TRBJ1-1 for the parts outside the CDR3, the full variable domain is DAGVTQSPTHLIKTRGQQVTLRCSPKSGHDTVSWYQQALGQGPQFIFQYYEEEERQRGNFPDRFSGHQFPNYSSELNVNALLLGDSALYLCASSLRWGTHTEAFFGQGTRLTVV.